This T cell receptor (beta chain) is drawn from a study of vaccination effects on CD4 cells after COVID-19 (dated by TCRdb to between 2021 and 2024). About the investigation overall: Two doses of either the BNT162b2 or the mRNA-1273 mRNA SARS-CoV-2 vaccine were administered to participants. SARS-CoV-2 spike-specific CD4+ TCR repertoires were compared before and after mRNA vaccination in COVID-19 convalescent patients and in infection-naive vaccine recipients. The full study included around ten COVID-19 convalescent patients and several SARS-CoV-2-naive healthy vaccine recipients. Cultures from other donors in the study were sequenced with the Oncomine TCR Beta short-read assay on an Illumina iSeq 100. Study-level results and caveats: Clones induced by infection and clones induced by vaccination both contracted markedly at late timepoints after vaccination, which fits with T cell responses waning over time. The study was limited by a small number of convalescent patients, and early post-infection timepoints were lacking. Among healthy vaccine recipients, nearly all vaccine-induced clones were SARS-CoV-2 mono-reactive, and only 1 of 255 was cross-reactive with common cold coronaviruses.

V drops 4 bases and J drops 5 bases, leaving 8 bases in between. Via the germline V gene (reference sequence), CDR1 is LGHDT and CDR2 YNNKEL. There are 13 amino acids in the CDR3, from cysteine to phenylalanine inclusive. The sequence is cut down to CDR3 DNA, 39 bases in frame from base 1. The library came from the immunoSEQ multiplex PCR assay. DNA from the cultured, isolated CD4+ T cells was subjected to TCR beta CDR3 sequencing. The paper's processing steps were these. Non-productive TCR sequences were discarded, and reads were trimmed to the CDR3 region, with only CDR3s of 7 or more amino acids retained. Antigen-specific clonotypes were identified using the MANAFEST web app by comparison of expansion in peptide wells against reference cultures. For clones to be considered positive, expansion at FDR<0.05 versus reference and all other wells, an odds ratio above 5, and a frequency above 0.1% in two replicate wells were required. Clonotypes significantly expanded in SARS-CoV-2 spike wells and in at least one common cold coronavirus spike condition were defined as cross-reactive. Using the stringdist R package, CDR3 similarity was measured by Levenshtein distance, and unrooted trees were constructed with ape in R 3.6.1. TCRdb holds this immuneACCESS table with in-frame rearrangements only. Some clones are missing; in checked studies, unresolved V genes explain under half, and the rest has no known cause. V, J and clone size are taken as reported in that table, and D and trimming were inferred from the DNA itself. The sample table holds about 20,000 clones, of which approximately 70% were seen once. The ten largest make up 9.1% of the sample.

As for this clone: Its specific antigen is unknown. Nothing much larger sits one base from this clone, and base qualities are not available.

In the ViraFEST assay, PBMC were stimulated with viral peptide pools, and antigen-specific CD4+ T cell clonotypes were then identified by expansion using TCR sequencing. After 10 to 11 days of culture, CD4+ T cells were isolated with the EasySep CD4+ T cell isolation kit. Healthy vaccine recipients had no prior SARS-CoV-2 infection, confirmed by negative nucleocapsid antibodies before and after vaccination. Each well held some 1.9 million PBMC cultured in IMDM containing roughly 5.1% human AB serum, about 10 IU/ml IL-2 and gentamicin, along with about 10 ug/ml peptides. On days 3 and 7, half of the culture medium was replaced with fresh IL-2-containing medium. Unless noted otherwise, every peptide stimulation condition was cultured in triplicate wells. PBMC were separated from whole blood using Ficoll-Paque Plus gradient centrifugation and were then either cryopreserved at -140C or used fresh. Overlapping peptide pools spanned the spike proteins of SARS-CoV-2 and the common cold coronaviruses HCoV-NL63, HCoV-OC43 and HCoV-229E. Genomic DNA was extracted from cultured CD4+ T cells with the QIAamp micro DNA kit.

This sequence uses TRBV3-1 (or the pseudogene TRBV3-2) and TRBJ1-4; the D gene is not confidently resolved. This TCR was recovered from a human donor who received a COVID-19 vaccine. Material: CD4+ T cells from PBMCs cultured with HCoV-NL63 spike peptides, obtained before COVID-19 vaccination. Interpreted using the paper, the cell subset or site label stands for: HCoV-NL63 spike overlapping peptide pool stimulation. The DNA sequence is as follows: TGTGCCAGCAGCCTGGTCCCGAATGAAAAACTGTTTTTT. Its protein product is CASSLVPNEKLFF.